Below, 9 T cell receptor beta chains from the same sample are listed, as sequenced in a study of regulatory T cells listed by TCRdb under 2018. Results and caveats for the whole study, not just this receptor: Enrichment for hydrophobic residues at CDR3 positions 6 and 7 was found in conventional CD4+ T cells from CD3G-deficient patients, suggesting more self-reactive specificities.

No antigen is known for these receptors. Library creation used the immunoSEQ multiplex PCR assay. For the multiplex PCR, 52 forward TRBV primers and 13 reverse TRBJ primers were used, and amplification bias was corrected with both assay-based and computational methods. TCRdb provides this immuneACCESS table in a form limited to in-frame rearrangements. Some clones are lacking; in checked studies, under half of them reflect an unresolved V gene, and why the rest are absent is not known. Here the sample has tens of thousands of clones; about 93% occur a single time. 0.75% to 1% of the sample goes to the ten largest clones. The source material was conventional CD4+ T cells sorted from blood. The source is a child under 10 years old with CD3G deficiency.

This clone occurred a few times. CDR3 DNA sequence: TGTGCCATCAGTGAGTCGACTCGAGGGGGCGAGCAGTACTTC. This sequence encodes CAISESTRGGEQYF. V usage is TRBV10-3 and J usage is TRBJ2-7, with D possibly TRBD1 on 6 matching bases. V was trimmed by 0 bases and J by 6 bases, leaving 12 bases between them. Germline lookup yields CDR1 ENHRY and CDR2 SYGVKD. The CDR3 runs 14 residues.

This clone was observed once. V gene TRBV5-1 combines with J gene TRBJ2-1; 11 bases line up with TRBD2. From germline, CDR1 is SGHRS and CDR2 YFSETQ. Losses at the gene ends were 4 bases for V and 3 bases for J; bases not matched to a gene: 3. This CDR3 has 15 residues. The CDR3 region is CASSKTSGSYNEQFF. DNA of the CDR3: TGCGCCAGCAGCAAAACTAGCGGGAGCTACAATGAGCAGTTCTTC.

The chain uses TRBV10-1 and TRBJ2-5; D perhaps matches TRBD1 (6 bases). Germline V gene sequence: CDR1 WNHNN, CDR2 SYGVQD (reference sequence). V lost 0 bases, J lost 2 bases, and 10 bases lay in between. This CDR3 contains 15 residues. The CDR3 sequence is CASSESWTAQETQYF. The CDR3, as DNA: TGCGCCAGCAGTGAGTCTTGGACAGCACAAGAGACCCAGTACTTC.

The V gene is TRBV10-3, the J gene TRBJ2-2; D unresolved. CDR1 is ENHRY and CDR2 is SYGVKD in the germline V gene. The V gene lost 11 bases and the J gene lost 6 bases, with 16 bases spanning the gap. The CDR3 covers 13 residues. CDR3 sequence (DNA): TGTGCCTCTCAGCCAGCGTATCCCGGGGAGCTGTTTTTT. The encoded protein is CASQPAYPGELFF.

The V call is TRBV7-9, the J call TRBJ1-4, with D uncertain. Per the germline V gene, CDR1 is SEHNR and CDR2 is FQNEAQ (reference sequence). The CDR3 runs 15 residues. V was pared by 1 base and J by 0 bases, with 6 bases between. The DNA for the CDR3 is TGTGCCAGCAGCTTAGGCCAGGCAACTAATGAAAAACTGTTTTTT. Protein: CASSLGQATNEKLFF.

The chain is built from TRBV6-4 and TRBJ2-3; no clear D. Trimming left V 7 bases short and J 6 bases short, with 11 bases between. Per the germline V gene, CDR1 is MRHNA and CDR2 is SNTAGT. The CDR3 has 12 amino acids. DNA of the CDR3: TGTGCCAGCATAAAATCAGCGGATACGCAGTATTTT. Translation: CASIKSADTQYF.

This chain connects TRBV7-9 to TRBJ1-1; D may be TRBD1 (6 bases). V was clipped by 1 base and J by 5 bases, with 14 bases between them. The V gene's germline CDR1 is SEHNR and CDR2 FQNEAQ (reference sequence). The CDR3 covers 15 residues. The CDR3 DNA is TGTGCCAGCAGCTTAGAACCGGGGGGGCGTACTGAAGCTTTCTTT. Translated: CASSLEPGGRTEAFF. Looking up the rest from reference TRBV7-9 and TRBJ1-1 gives the full variable domain: DTGVSQNPRHKITKRGQNVTFRCDPISEHNRLYWYRQTLGQGPEFLTYFQNEAQLEKSRLLSDRFSAERPKGSFSTLEIQRTEQGDSAMYLCASSLEPGGRTEAFFGQGTRLTVV.

This sequence joins TRBV28 and TRBJ1-1; no reliable D call. V was cut by 4 bases and J by 3 bases, with 12 bases left in between. CDR1 and CDR2 from the germline V gene are MDHEN and SYDVKM. This CDR3 has 14 residues. In DNA, the CDR3 is TGTGCCAGCAGTTCCCCCCGCTACGACACTGAAGCTTTCTTT. Translation: CASSSPRYDTEAFF.

V gene TRBV6-1 combines with J gene TRBJ2-5; D is unclear. The CDR3 totals 12 residues. Trimming removed 3 bases from V and 0 bases from J, with 2 bases in between. The germline gives CDR1 MNHNS, CDR2 SASEGT. CDR3 bases: TGTGCCAGCAGTGAGTACCAAGAGACCCAGTACTTC. Amino acid sequence: CASSEYQETQYF.